This TCR beta chain was documented in a study of blood T cell repertoires in COVID-19 (dated by TCRdb to 2020 to 2022). Study-level background: ImmuneRACE Cohort 3 recovered participants were defined by two consecutive negative NP/OP PCR tests, healthcare professional clearance, or symptom resolution. Where available, HLA class I and class II types were obtained from metadata supplied by the sample provider rather than from assay-based typing. The prospective study material was composed of cDNA or gDNA derived from T cells, B-cell-depleted T cells, or PBMCs. Collaborator samples came from the United States, Italy and Spain and covered acute and convalescent phases of COVID-19. Deeply sampled blood TCRbeta repertoires from subjects exposed to, actively infected with, or recovered from COVID-19 were included in the dataset. A freely available public database, intended as a resource for researchers studying the immune response to SARS-CoV-2, is where the repertoires were released. A de-identified subject ID, COVID-19 status, age in years and sex were almost always included in the sample metadata. The samples were drawn from the first 160 participants of the ongoing ImmuneRACE study and from some 1,300 subjects provided by 6 global collaborators. The paper's findings and limits, for the study overall: How much clinical and demographic metadata was included differed by source and by participant, and the metadata was provided uncurated.

On this clone itself: No antigen is known for it. Base-call qualities are not available, and no considerably larger clone is one nucleotide away.

In the prospective study, participants were about 18 to 95 years old, resided in 24 geographic areas of the United States, and were enrolled through a virtual design. In the prospective study, cohorts were assigned on the basis of participant-reported clinical history obtained from a screening survey and a study questionnaire. In the prospective study, mobile phlebotomists collected whole blood, serum and a nasopharyngeal or oropharyngeal swab from each participant. Additional blood draws and questionnaires over an approximately two-month period could optionally be provided by prospective study participants. Before DNA extraction, prospective study blood samples were shipped either frozen or at room temperature. TCRbeta CDR3 regions were amplified from genomic DNA using the immunoSEQ Assay, a bias-controlled multiplex PCR. In the authors' own workflow: The number of nucleated cells in each sample was estimated from the amplification of reference gene primers within the assay. Sequence reads were collapsed and filtered to measure the absolute abundance of every unique TCRbeta CDR3 rearrangement. For each sample, productive Simpson clonality was calculated as the square root of Simpson's diversity index across productive rearrangements. Held by TCRdb, this immuneACCESS table contains in-frame sequences only and omits some clones. Under half of the omission traces to an unresolved V gene where checked; the cause of the rest is unknown. From that table come the V and J calls and clone size; the DNA was used to work out D and trimming. Here the sample has fewer than 250,000 clones; around 87% occur a single time. Of the sample, approximately 7.2% is held by the ten largest clones.

The junction shows trimming of 2 bases on V and 7 bases on J, plus 5 bases between the germline ends. Inclusive of the bounding cysteine and phenylalanine, the CDR3 is 11 residues long. Solely the CDR3 DNA is kept, with 33 bases framed from the first base. From a lookup of the germline V gene (reference sequence), CDR1 and CDR2 are SEHNR and FQNEAQ. The rearranged segments are TRBV7-9 and TRBJ1-1, with no confidently assigned D gene. This TCR derives from a man aged 25 to 40 in a cohort exposed to, infected with or recovered from COVID-19 (not recorded which). The sequencing sample was made of PBMCs or T cells enriched from blood (not recorded which). The bases read TGTGCCAGCAGCTTAATTAATGAAGCTTTCTTT. This gives the protein CASSLINEAFF.